This TCR beta chain was sequenced for a study of CD8+CD57+ T cells in acquired aplastic anemia. Turning to the study itself: Mean yield of DNA from sorted CD4+ and CD8+ cells was 3 to 3.5 ug.

This clonotype was seen ten or more times. Its specificity is unknown. Germline and junction disagree at one end, which may indicate a read error. General study points: Patients shared 25 to 35 CD8+ CDR3 sequences with controls.

Genomic DNA templated the TCR beta VDJ and CDR3 profiling. TCRdb processed the reads anew with MiXCR; each CDR3 protein has one entry. The table has around 170,000 distinct CDR3 sequences, less than 60% seen once. For sequencing, patients were chosen who had shown expansion of CD8+CD57+ cells by flow cytometry. This clonotype originated in a human donor with aplastic anemia. Sequenced sample: sorted CD4+, CD8+, or CD8+CD57+ T cells (not recorded which) from PBMCs.

CDR3 loop: CASSWEAAGQSEETQYF. The CDR3, as DNA: TGTGCTAGCAGCTGGGAGGCAGCAGGACAATCGGAAGAGACCCAGTACTTC. V and J are TRBV7-7 and TRBJ2-5; weak D call: TRBD2 (6 bases). Germline V CDR1 and CDR2: SSHAT, FNYEAQ (reference sequence). This CDR3 spans 17 amino acids.